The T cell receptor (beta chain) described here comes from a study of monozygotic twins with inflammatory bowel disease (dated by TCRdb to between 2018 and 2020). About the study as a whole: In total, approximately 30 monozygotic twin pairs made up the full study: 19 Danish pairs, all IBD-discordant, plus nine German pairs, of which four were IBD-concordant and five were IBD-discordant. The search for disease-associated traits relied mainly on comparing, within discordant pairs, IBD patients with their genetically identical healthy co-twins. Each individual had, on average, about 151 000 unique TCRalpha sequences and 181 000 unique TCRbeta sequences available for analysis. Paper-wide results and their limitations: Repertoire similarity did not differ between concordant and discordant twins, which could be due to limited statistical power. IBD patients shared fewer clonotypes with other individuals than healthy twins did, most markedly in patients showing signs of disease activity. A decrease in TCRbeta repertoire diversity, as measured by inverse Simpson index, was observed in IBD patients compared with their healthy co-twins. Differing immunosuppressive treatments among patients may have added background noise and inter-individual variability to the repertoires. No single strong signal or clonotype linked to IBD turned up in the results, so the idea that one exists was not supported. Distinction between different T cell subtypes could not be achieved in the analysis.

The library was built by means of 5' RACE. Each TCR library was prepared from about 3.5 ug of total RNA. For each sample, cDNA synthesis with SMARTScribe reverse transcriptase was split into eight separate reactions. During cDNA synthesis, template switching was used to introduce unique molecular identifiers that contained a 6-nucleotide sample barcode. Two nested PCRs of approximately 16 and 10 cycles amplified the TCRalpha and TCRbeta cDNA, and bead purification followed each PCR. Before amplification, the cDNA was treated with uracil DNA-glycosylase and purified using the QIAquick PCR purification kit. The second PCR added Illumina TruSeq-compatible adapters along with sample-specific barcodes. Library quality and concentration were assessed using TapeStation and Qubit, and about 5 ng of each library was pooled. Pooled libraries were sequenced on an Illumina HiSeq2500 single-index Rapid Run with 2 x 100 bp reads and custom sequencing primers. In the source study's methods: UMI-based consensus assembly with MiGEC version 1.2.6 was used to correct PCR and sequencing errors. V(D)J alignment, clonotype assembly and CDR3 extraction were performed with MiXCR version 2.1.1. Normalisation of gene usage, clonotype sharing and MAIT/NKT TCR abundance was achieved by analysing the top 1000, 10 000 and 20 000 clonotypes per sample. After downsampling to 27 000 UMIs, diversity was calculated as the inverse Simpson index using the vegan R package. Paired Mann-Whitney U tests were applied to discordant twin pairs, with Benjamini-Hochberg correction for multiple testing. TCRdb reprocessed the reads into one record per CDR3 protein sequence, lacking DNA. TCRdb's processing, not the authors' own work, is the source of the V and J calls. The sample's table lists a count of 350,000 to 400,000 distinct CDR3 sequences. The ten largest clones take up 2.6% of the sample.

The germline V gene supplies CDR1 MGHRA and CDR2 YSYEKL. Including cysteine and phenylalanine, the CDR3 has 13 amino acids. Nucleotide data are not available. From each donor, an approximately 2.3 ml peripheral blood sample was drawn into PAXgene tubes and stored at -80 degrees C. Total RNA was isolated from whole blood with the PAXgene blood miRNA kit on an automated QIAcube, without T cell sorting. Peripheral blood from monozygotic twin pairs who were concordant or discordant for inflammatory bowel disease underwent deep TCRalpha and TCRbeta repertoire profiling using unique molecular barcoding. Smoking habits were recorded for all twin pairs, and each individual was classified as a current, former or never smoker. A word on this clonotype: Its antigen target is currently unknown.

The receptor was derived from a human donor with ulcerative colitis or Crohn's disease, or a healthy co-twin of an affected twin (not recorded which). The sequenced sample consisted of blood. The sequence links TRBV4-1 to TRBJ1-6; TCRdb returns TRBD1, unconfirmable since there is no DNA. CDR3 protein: CASSQMDRVTLHF.